This TCR beta chain emerged from a study of blood T cell repertoires in COVID-19 (dated by TCRdb to the early 2020s). Study-wide context: Collaborator samples came from the United States, Italy and Spain and covered acute and convalescent phases of COVID-19. HLA class I and class II types, where available, came from metadata supplied by the sample provider rather than from assay-based typing. The material from the prospective study consisted of cDNA or gDNA derived from T cells, B-cell-depleted T cells, or PBMCs. Subjects who had been exposed to COVID-19, were actively infected with it, or had recovered from it provided the deeply sampled blood TCRbeta repertoires that made up the dataset. The samples were drawn from two sources: the first 160 participants of the ongoing ImmuneRACE study, and 950 to 1,500 subjects contributed by 6 global collaborators. Sample metadata almost always included a de-identified subject ID, COVID-19 status, age in years and sex. The repertoires were released in a freely available public database intended as a resource for research on the immune response to SARS-CoV-2. Here is what the overall study found, with its caveats: The quantity of clinical and demographic metadata differed by source and by participant and was supplied without curation.

Including cysteine and phenylalanine, the CDR3 has 15 amino acids. The DNA shown is the 45-base CDR3, in frame from base 1. TCRbeta CDR3 regions were amplified from genomic DNA using the immunoSEQ Assay, a bias-controlled multiplex PCR. Per the source publication's procedure: Nucleated cell counts per sample were estimated from amplification of reference gene primers within the assay. To quantify the absolute abundance of each unique TCRbeta CDR3 rearrangement, sequence reads were collapsed and filtered. For each sample, productive Simpson clonality was calculated as the square root of Simpson's diversity index over productive rearrangements. The table comes from immuneACCESS by way of TCRdb, which keeps in-frame sequences with V and J called. Part of the clones is missing from these tables; in studies checked, under half for an unresolved V gene and the rest for unknown reasons. Clone size and the V and J calls come from that table; the DNA yielded D and trimming. In this sample the table shows more than 250,000 clones, around 78% of which occur a single time. Of the sample, about 4.9% falls within the top ten clones.

Concerning this clone: Its antigen has not been determined. No per-base quality is available; no much larger clone lies one base away.

A second Seattle source provided samples from volunteer blood donors who had recovered from COVID-19. Collaborating institutions collected whole blood in K2EDTA tubes following their own protocols. Collaborator samples were shipped for TCRbeta analysis as frozen whole blood, isolated PBMCs, or DNA extracted from either sample type. The source material was peripheral blood. The chain employs TRBV21-1 and TRBJ1-3. TRBV21-1 is tagged as a pseudogene. The source is a man in his 60s who had recovered from COVID-19. The sequence in DNA is TGTGCCAGCACCGCACGGGGGGTCCAGGGAAACACCATATATTTT. It codes for CASTARGVQGNTIYF.